This TCR beta chain is drawn from a study of beta chain features in type 1 diabetes. Sequenced material consisted of expressed TCRB transcripts (all of the isolated RNA was reverse transcribed). An average roughly 3.3 million reads came from naive, central memory and regulatory T cell samples. This table comes from immunoSEQ multiplex PCR, and its TCRdb copy is limited to in-frame clones, with some not included. The table records 85,000 to 110,000 clones, about 26% of them present only once. This clone showed up just a few times. The target antigen is unknown. Overall study results and limits: TCRB repertoires of naive, central memory and Treg cells appeared more similar among patients than among healthy donors. Cells carrying high TCR expression could end up over-represented when cDNA is sequenced. Patients with Type 1 diabetes showed moderately but significantly shorter TCRB CDR3s in all four CD4+ subsets. Type 1 diabetes patients had VDJ junctions that carried fewer insertions and more deletions.

The sample comprised central memory CD4+ T cells from blood. The receptor comes from a woman between 18 and 29 years old with type 1 diabetes.

In DNA form, the CDR3 reads TGTGCCAGCAGCTTAACTCCCCTTCGGCCGGGACACTCACTACCAACTAATGAAAAACTGTTTTTT. As protein: CASSLTPLRPGHSLPTNEKLFF. This chain links TRBV7-3 with TRBJ1-4; D is possibly TRBD1 (6 bases). The length of the CDR3 is 22 residues. CDR1 is SGHTA and CDR2 is FQGTGA in the germline V gene. V was pared by 0 bases and J by 0 bases, with 26 bases between.